The present T cell receptor beta chain was sequenced within a study of OX40 agonist ivuxolimab in advanced cancers. Here immunoSEQ multiplex PCR was the method, and the copy in TCRdb shows in-frame clones only, minus some. Of around 68,000 clones in the sample, about nine tenths were seen once. V dropped 4 bases and J dropped 2 bases, with 10 bases sitting between them. CDR3 size: 13 residues. CDR1 and CDR2 from the germline V gene are SGHRS and YFSETQ. This sequence was found in an adult with an advanced solid tumor such as melanoma, head and neck, liver or kidney cancer. Specimen: CD4+ or CD8+ T cells sorted from blood, collected in a trial of the OX40 agonist ivuxolimab. The rearrangement links TRBV5-1 to TRBJ2-7; D tentatively fits TRBD1 or TRBD2 (5 bases each). CDR3 residues: CASSEGSTYEQYF. The CDR3 nucleotides are TGCGCCAGCAGCGAGGGGTCGACCTACGAGCAGTACTTC.